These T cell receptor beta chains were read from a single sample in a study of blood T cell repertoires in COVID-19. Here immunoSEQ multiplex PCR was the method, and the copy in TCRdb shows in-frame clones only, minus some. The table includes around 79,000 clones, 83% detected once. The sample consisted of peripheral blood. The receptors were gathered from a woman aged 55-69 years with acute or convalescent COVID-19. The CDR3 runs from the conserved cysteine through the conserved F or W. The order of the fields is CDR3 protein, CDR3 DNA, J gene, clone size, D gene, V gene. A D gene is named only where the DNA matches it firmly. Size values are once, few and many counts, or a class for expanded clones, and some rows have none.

CDR3: CASSLVVREAEAFF; DNA: TGTGCCAGCAGCTTAGTGGTCAGGGAAGCTGAAGCTTTCTTT; J: TRBJ1-1; size: .; D: .; V: TRBV7-4
CDR3: CASSQELESSYNSPLHF; DNA: TGTGCCAGCAGCCAAGAGTTAGAGAGCTCCTATAATTCACCCCTCCACTTT; J: TRBJ1-6; size: .; D: .; V: TRBV4-2
CDR3: CASSTGQGKDGYTF; DNA: TGTGCCAGCAGTACGGGACAGGGGAAAGATGGCTACACCTTC; J: TRBJ1-2; size: .; D: TRBD1; V: TRBV6-5
CDR3: CASSLGTSGVQYF; DNA: TGTGCCAGCAGCTTAGGGACTAGCGGGGTCCAGTATTTT; J: TRBJ2-3; size: once; D: TRBD2; V: TRBV7-3
CDR3: CASSPQVVVAQHF; DNA: TGTGCCAGCAGCCCCCAGGTGGTGGTGGCCCAGCATTTT; J: TRBJ1-5; size: .; D: .; V: TRBV5-8
CDR3: CASSPPRTGVSGNTIYF; DNA: TGTGCCAGCTCACCACCCCGGACAGGGGTTTCTGGAAACACCATATATTTT; J: TRBJ1-3; size: few; D: TRBD1; V: TRBV18
CDR3: CASSIGGTNEKLFF; DNA: TGTGCCAGTAGTATAGGCGGAACTAATGAAAAACTGTTTTTT; J: TRBJ1-4; size: .; D: .; V: TRBV19
CDR3: CATTRGIAYEQYF; DNA: TGTGCCACCACCAGGGGAATCGCCTACGAGCAGTACTTC; J: TRBJ2-7; size: once; D: .; V: TRBV12-3/TRBV12-4
CDR3: CASSFRSGASYNEQFF; DNA: TGCGCCAGCAGCTTCCGTAGCGGGGCCTCCTACAATGAGCAGTTCTTC; J: TRBJ2-1; size: .; D: TRBD2; V: TRBV5-1
CDR3: CASSLFGPGGQGGTGELFF; DNA: TGCGCCAGCAGCTTGTTTGGCCCCGGTGGTCAGGGTGGAACCGGGGAGCTGTTTTTT; J: TRBJ2-2; size: few; D: .; V: TRBV5-1
CDR3: CASSEAGGGEQYF; DNA: TGTGCCAGCAGTGAAGCTGGTGGAGGCGAGCAGTACTTC; J: TRBJ2-7; size: .; D: .; V: TRBV6-1
CDR3: CASSEQGSRSPLHF; DNA: TGTGCCAGCAGTGAACAGGGGAGTAGGTCACCCCTCCACTTT; J: TRBJ1-6; size: .; D: .; V: TRBV2
CDR3: CASSPGGALNQPQHF; DNA: TGTGCCAGCAGCCCCGGCGGGGCGCTAAATCAGCCCCAGCATTTT; J: TRBJ1-5; size: .; D: .; V: TRBV6-5
CDR3: CASRLNRALNTEAFF; DNA: TGTGCCAGCAGACTCAACAGGGCCTTGAACACTGAAGCTTTCTTT; J: TRBJ1-1; size: .; D: .; V: TRBV27
CDR3: CASSRRREGWTAGNTIYF; DNA: TGTGCCAGCAGCCGCCGTCGGGAAGGTTGGACGGCTGGAAACACCATATATTTT; J: TRBJ1-3; size: .; D: .; V: TRBV3-1/TRBV3-2
CDR3: CASRSVGADYGYTF; DNA: TGCGCCAGCAGGAGTGTGGGGGCCGACTATGGCTACACCTTC; J: TRBJ1-2; size: .; D: .; V: TRBV10-2
CDR3: CASGKEGNTEAFF; DNA: TGTGCTAGTGGTAAAGAGGGGAACACTGAAGCTTTCTTT; J: TRBJ1-1; size: .; D: .; V: TRBV12-5
CDR3: CATSDPRGSGTDTQYF; DNA: TGTGCCACCAGTGACCCTAGGGGGAGTGGCACAGATACGCAGTATTTT; J: TRBJ2-3; size: once; D: .; V: TRBV24-1
CDR3: CASSQTLTKILGTQYF; DNA: TGTGCCAGCAGCCAAACCCTCACTAAGATCCTCGGGACCCAGTACTTC; J: TRBJ2-5; size: .; D: .; V: TRBV3-1/TRBV3-2
CDR3: CASSHKEDGYTF; DNA: TGTGCCAGCAGCCATAAGGAGGATGGCTACACCTTC; J: TRBJ1-2; size: .; D: .; V: TRBV4-2
CDR3: CAWSVGVSFTNQPQHF; DNA: TGTGCCTGGAGTGTAGGAGTCAGCTTTACCAATCAGCCCCAGCATTTT; J: TRBJ1-5; size: .; D: .; V: TRBV30
CDR3: CASSESLGARGTDTQYF; DNA: TGCGCCAGCAGTGAGTCGCTGGGGGCGCGGGGCACAGATACGCAGTATTTT; J: TRBJ2-3; size: .; D: .; V: TRBV10-1
CDR3: CASSDRLFSLGEAFF; DNA: TGTGCCAGCTCGGACAGACTTTTCTCCCTGGGTGAAGCTTTCTTT; J: TRBJ1-1; size: few; D: .; V: TRBV27
CDR3: CAITRTGRVGEMGEAFF; DNA: TGTGCCATCACCCGGACAGGGAGAGTGGGCGAGATGGGGGAAGCTTTCTTT; J: TRBJ1-1; size: once; D: TRBD1; V: TRBV10-3
CDR3: CASGPGGLGYGYTF; DNA: TGTGCCAGCGGCCCGGGGGGCCTCGGCTATGGCTACACCTTC; J: TRBJ1-2; size: .; D: .; V: TRBV27
CDR3: CATSAQGGSGANVLTF; DNA: TGTGCCACCAGTGCTCAGGGGGGCTCTGGGGCCAACGTCCTGACTTTC; J: TRBJ2-6; size: .; D: .; V: TRBV24-1
CDR3: CASSVGGGNYEQYF; DNA: TGTGCCAGCAGCGTAGGAGGGGGTAACTACGAGCAGTACTTC; J: TRBJ2-7; size: .; D: .; V: TRBV9
CDR3: CASSIPQRTDTQYF; DNA: TGTGCCAGTAGTATCCCTCAGCGAACAGATACGCAGTATTTT; J: TRBJ2-3; size: .; D: .; V: TRBV19
CDR3: CASSGDRVETQYF; DNA: TGTGCCAGCAGCGGGGACAGGGTAGAGACCCAGTACTTC; J: TRBJ2-5; size: .; D: TRBD1; V: TRBV2
CDR3: CASVGQSNTEAFF; DNA: TGCGCCAGCGTGGGACAGTCGAACACTGAAGCTTTCTTT; J: TRBJ1-1; size: .; D: TRBD1; V: TRBV5-1
CDR3: CASSTEYRNTEAFF; DNA: TGTGCCAGTAGTACCGAATACAGGAACACTGAAGCTTTCTTT; J: TRBJ1-1; size: .; D: .; V: TRBV19
CDR3: CAWSAYENQPQHF; DNA: TGTGCCTGGAGTGCCTATGAAAATCAGCCCCAGCATTTT; J: TRBJ1-5; size: few; D: .; V: TRBV30
CDR3: CASSEVTGTNSPLHF; DNA: TGTGCCAGCAGTGAAGTTACAGGGACAAATTCACCCCTCCACTTT; J: TRBJ1-6; size: .; D: .; V: TRBV6-1
CDR3: CASSSYRESPLHF; DNA: TGTGCCAGCAGCTCTTACAGGGAATCACCCCTCCACTTT; J: TRBJ1-6; size: .; D: .; V: TRBV7-3
CDR3: CASSVGQGTEAFF; DNA: TGTGCCAGCAGCGTTGGGCAGGGGACTGAAGCTTTCTTT; J: TRBJ1-1; size: .; D: .; V: TRBV9